This TCR beta chain derives from a study of blood T cell repertoires in COVID-19. Background on the study: Nucleic acid was either cDNA or gDNA, and it came from T cells, B-cell-depleted T cells, or PBMCs.

This CDR3 comprises 16 residues. Germline CDR1 LNHDA, CDR2 SQIVND (reference sequence). Unmatched junction bases numbered 11, after V lost 6 bases and J lost 4 bases. This table comes from immunoSEQ multiplex PCR, and its TCRdb copy is limited to in-frame clones, with some not included. In the table there are some 160,000 clones, around four fifths of which are singletons. Sequencing was done on a sample of peripheral blood. The TCR sequence derives from a man in his 70s who had recovered from COVID-19. This chain links TRBV19 with TRBJ1-1; TRBD1 agrees at 10 bases. The CDR3 reads CASRSPGQGQLTEAFF. The CDR3 region has the DNA TGTGCCAGTAGATCTCCGGGACAGGGGCAACTCACTGAAGCTTTCTTT.